The clone carrying this TCR beta chain has a single count. This specimen comes from a study of blood T cell repertoires in COVID-19. Whole-study context: COVID-19 samples collected from the United States, Italy and Spain covered acute and convalescent phases. T cells, B-cell-depleted T cells, or PBMCs provided the cDNA or gDNA that served as material.

V lost 3 bases and J lost 6, with 15 bases in between. From germline, CDR1 is DFQATT and CDR2 SNEGSKA (reference sequence). CDR3 length equals 13 residues. Authors' processing steps: It was from reference gene primer amplification that nucleated cell counts were estimated. The table came from immunoSEQ multiplex PCR; TCRdb's copy has only in-frame clones and leaves some out. Clone size and V and J calls were adopted from that table, with D and trimming inferred from the DNA. Among around 130,000 clones, roughly nine tenths were seen once, and the ten largest hold over 3.5%. The V gene is TRBV20-1, the J gene TRBJ2-7, with a possible D match to TRBD2 (5 bases). The origin of this receptor is a man aged 45-65 years with active COVID-19. Sequenced sample: peripheral blood. CDR3 bases: TGCAGTGCTAGTACGGGGATGCCAAGCGAGCAGTACTTC. It is translated as CSASTGMPSEQYF.